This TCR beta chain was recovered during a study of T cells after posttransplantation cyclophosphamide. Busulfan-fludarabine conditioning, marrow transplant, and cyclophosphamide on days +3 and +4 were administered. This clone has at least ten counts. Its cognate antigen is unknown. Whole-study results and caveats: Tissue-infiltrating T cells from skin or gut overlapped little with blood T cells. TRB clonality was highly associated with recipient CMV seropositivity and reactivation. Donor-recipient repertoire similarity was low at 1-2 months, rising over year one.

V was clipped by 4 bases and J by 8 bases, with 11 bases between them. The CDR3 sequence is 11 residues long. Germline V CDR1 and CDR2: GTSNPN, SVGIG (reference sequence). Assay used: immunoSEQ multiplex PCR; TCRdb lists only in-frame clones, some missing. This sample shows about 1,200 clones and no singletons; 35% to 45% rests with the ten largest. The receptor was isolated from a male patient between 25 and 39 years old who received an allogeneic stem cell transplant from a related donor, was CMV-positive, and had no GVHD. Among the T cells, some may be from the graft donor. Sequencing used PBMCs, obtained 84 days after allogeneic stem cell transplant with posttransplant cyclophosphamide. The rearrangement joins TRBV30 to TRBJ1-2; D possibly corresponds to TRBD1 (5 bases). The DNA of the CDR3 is TGTGCCTGGAATCAGGGTTTCGGCTACACCTTC. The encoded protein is CAWNQGFGYTF.